The 29 T cell receptor beta chains below all came from one sample that was sequenced in a study of PD-1 blockade in classical Hodgkin lymphoma. There was relapse after autologous stem cell transplantation in every patient, and there was variation in brentuximab vedotin exposure. Using immunoSEQ multiplex PCR, the repertoire was profiled, and TCRdb retains in-frame clones only, with some absent. The sample lists under 45,000 clones, 65% to 80% seen once, with about 22% in the top ten. The starting material was peripheral blood mononuclear cells (PBMCs), obtained at baseline. Every receptor here comes from a human donor with classical Hodgkin lymphoma.

This clone was found a few times. The chain employs TRBV28 and TRBJ2-7; 11 nucleotides align to TRBD2. Germline V gene sequence: CDR1 MDHEN, CDR2 SYDVKM. J was trimmed by 3 bases and V by 6 bases; bases with no gene match: 4. This CDR3 spans 14 amino acids. CDR3 in amino acids: CASRSLAGDYEQYF. CDR3 sequence (DNA): TGTGCCAGCAGATCACTAGCGGGAGACTACGAGCAGTACTTC.

V and J are TRBV15 and TRBJ2-5; D possibly uses TRBD1 or TRBD2 (5 bases each). CDR3 size: 14 residues. The germline CDR1 and CDR2 sequences are LNHNV and YYDKDF (reference sequence). The V gene lost 6 bases and the J gene lost 7 bases, with 18 bases spanning the gap. The CDR3 here is CATRLDSRLVTQYF. The CDR3 DNA reads as TGTGCCACCAGACTAGACAGTCGCCTAGTGACCCAGTACTTC.

The chain joins TRBV27 to TRBJ2-2, with 8 bases lining up with TRBD2. The germline CDR1 and CDR2 sequences are MNHEY and SMNVEV (reference sequence). V was pared by 3 bases and J by 3 bases, with 15 bases of the junction left unmatched. CDR3 length: 19 amino acids. Here the CDR3 DNA reads TGTGCCAGCAGTTTGACCCCGAGCGGGAGAGCGAGGGACACCGGGGAGCTGTTTTTT. This gives the protein CASSLTPSGRARDTGELFF.

This rearrangement joins TRBV5-1 to TRBJ1-2; perhaps TRBD1 as D (6 bases). V lost 0 bases and J 4 bases, leaving 10 bases between the germline ends. The CDR3 is 14 residues long. Germline loops: CDR1 SGHRS, CDR2 YFSETQ. DNA of the CDR3: TGCGCCAGCAGCTTGGCCGGACAGATCTATGGCTACACCTTC. Translated, it gives CASSLAGQIYGYTF.

This clone was observed a handful of times. A read error may produce the germline difference seen at one junction end. The rearrangement links TRBV7-7 to TRBJ2-7; D uncertain. The CDR3 contains 13 residues. Germline CDR1 reads SSHAT; CDR2 reads FNYEAQ (reference sequence). The CDR3, as DNA: TGTGCTAGCAGCCCCCCGGCTAGTCCCCAGCAGTACTTC. This sequence encodes CASSPPASPQQYF.

The chain couples TRBV25-1 to TRBJ1-4; 7 nucleotides agree with TRBD1. Losses at the gene ends were 2 bases for V and 6 bases for J; bases not matched to a gene: 6. This CDR3 contains 15 residues. The germline gives CDR1 MGHDK, CDR2 SYGVNS. CDR3 sequence (DNA): TGTGCCAGCAGTGAACACAGGGGTTTCGATGAAAAACTGTTTTTT. Translating gives CASSEHRGFDEKLFF.

The chain couples TRBV29-1 to TRBJ1-1, with D possibly TRBD1 on 6 matching bases. Per germline, CDR1 SQVTM and CDR2 ANQGSEA. CDR3 length equals 13 residues. V was cut by 7 bases and J by 0 bases, with 12 bases left in between. CDR3 sequence: CSAWTALNTEAFF. CDR3 bases: TGCAGCGCGTGGACAGCCCTGAACACTGAAGCTTTCTTT.

V gene TRBV6-5 combines with J gene TRBJ1-1, with D unclear. CDR3 length: 12 residues. Germline V gene data show CDR1 as MNHEY and CDR2 as SVGAGI. Trimming shortened V by 5 bases and J by 7 bases, and 11 bases separated the two germline ends. The CDR3 reads CASSVRPYEAFF. The CDR3 nucleotides are TGTGCCAGCAGTGTCCGGCCTTATGAAGCTTTCTTT.

The V gene is TRBV5-1, the J gene TRBJ2-1; 10 bases fit TRBD2. With V trimmed by 1 base and J by 6 bases, 7 bases remained unmatched. This CDR3 is built from 16 residues. Germline V lookup: CDR1 SGHRS, CDR2 YFSETQ. The CDR3 region has the DNA TGCGCCAGCAGCTTGAAGCTAGCGGGAGTATCCAATGAGCAGTTCTTC. Protein sequence: CASSLKLAGVSNEQFF.

The chain has TRBV6-1 and TRBJ1-2, with D hard to call. CDR1 is MNHNS, CDR2 SASEGT, per germline. V was cut by 5 bases and J by 4 bases, with 2 bases left in between. CDR3 length: 10 amino acids. Here the CDR3 reads CASSTYGYTF. For the CDR3, the DNA is TGTGCCAGCAGTACCTATGGCTACACCTTC.

The chain carries TRBV28 and TRBJ1-1; D may be TRBD1 (5 bases). Trimming pared 10 bases from V and 3 bases from J, leaving 18 bases between. Germline V lookup: CDR1 MDHEN, CDR2 SYDVKM. CDR3 size: 14 residues. CDR3 in amino acids: CATMGLGAYTEAFF. The CDR3 DNA reads TGTGCCACCATGGGGCTCGGGGCGTACACTGAAGCTTTCTTT.

This chain connects TRBV10-3 to TRBJ2-1; no definite D call. The germline V gene encodes CDR1 ENHRY and CDR2 SYGVKD. V was shortened by 0 bases and J by 6 bases, with 21 bases between the two germline ends. This CDR3 is 18 amino acids long. The CDR3: CAISESNQALRRSNEQFF. CDR3 sequence (DNA): TGTGCCATCAGTGAGTCGAATCAGGCGCTGAGGCGGTCCAATGAGCAGTTCTTC.

This chain joins TRBV18 and TRBJ2-1; D remains unclear. CDR3 length equals 12 residues. The germline gives CDR1 KGHSH, CDR2 LQKENI. V was cut by 6 bases and J by 6 bases, with 9 bases left in between. In DNA, the CDR3 is TGTGCCAGCTCGGTCCAGTCCAATGAGCAGTTCTTC. Translating gives CASSVQSNEQFF.

This clone has just a few counts. The chain links TRBV9 to TRBJ2-2; no reliable D call. This CDR3 contains 12 residues. Germline assignment: CDR1 SGDLS and CDR2 YYNGEE. V was pared by 0 bases and J by 4 bases, with 1 base between. CDR3 coding DNA: TGTGCCAGCAGCGTAGGCACCGGGGAGCTGTTTTTT. This codes for CASSVGTGELFF.

The chain has TRBV27 and TRBJ1-5, with TRBD1 identical over 7 bases. The CDR3 is made up of 15 amino acids. CDR1 and CDR2 from the germline V gene are MNHEY and SMNVEV (reference sequence). Germline trimming cut 2 bases from V and 5 bases from J; bases unmatched to any gene: 6. CDR3 sequence: CASSLGPGQHQPQHF. The CDR3 nucleotides read TGTGCCAGCAGTTTAGGTCCGGGACAGCATCAGCCCCAGCATTTT.

This clone was observed a single time. The rearrangement joins TRBV5-1 to TRBJ2-2; 8 bases agree with TRBD1. This CDR3 has 15 amino acids. The germline CDR1 and CDR2 sequences are SGHRS and YFSETQ. The V segment lost 4 bases and the J segment 1 base; nucleotides outside the gene matches: 3. The DNA of the CDR3 is TGCGCCAGCAGCGTGGGACAGGAGAACACCGGGGAGCTGTTTTTT. Translating it yields CASSVGQENTGELFF.

V gene TRBV2 combines with J gene TRBJ1-3; D ambiguous. V gave up 8 bases and J gave up 0 bases, with 11 bases separating them. Germline V gene sequence: CDR1 SNHLY, CDR2 FYNNEI. The length of the CDR3 is 14 residues. CDR3 sequence (DNA): TGTGCCAGCGGCTATGTAAGCTCTGGAAACACCATATATTTT. It yields the protein CASGYVSSGNTIYF.

The J gene is TRBJ2-7, the V gene TRBV4-3; D possibly matches TRBD1 or TRBD2 (5 bases each). The germline gives CDR1 LGHNA, CDR2 YSLEER. The V gene lost 8 bases and the J gene lost 3 bases, with 8 bases spanning the gap. The CDR3 is made up of 11 amino acids. The CDR3 region is CASGGFYEQYF. The CDR3 coding sequence is TGCGCCAGCGGGGGATTCTACGAGCAGTACTTC.

The chain has TRBV6-1 and TRBJ2-5, with 8 positions matching TRBD1. CDR3 size: 15 residues. The V gene end was trimmed by 5 bases and the J gene end by 4 bases; junction bases not matched to a gene: 9. Germline-derived CDR1 and CDR2 are MNHNS and SASEGT. CDR3 region: CASSPWTGMGETQYF. CDR3 DNA sequence: TGTGCCAGCAGTCCCTGGACAGGGATGGGAGAGACCCAGTACTTC.

This chain connects TRBV5-1 to TRBJ2-3; D remains unclear. The CDR3 spans 15 residues. Germline loops: CDR1 SGHRS, CDR2 YFSETQ. V shed 1 base and J shed 2 bases, with 11 bases lying between them. CDR3 loop: CASSLRQPDTDTQYF. The CDR3 region has the DNA TGCGCCAGCAGCTTGCGGCAGCCTGACACAGATACGCAGTATTTT.

This clone is termed medium-sized. J is TRBJ2-7 and V is TRBV7-9; 7 bases fit TRBD1. The V and J ends lost 4 bases and 3 bases, in that order; junction bases with no gene match: 6. The CDR3 has 14 amino acids. Germline V gene data show CDR1 as SEHNR and CDR2 as FQNEAQ (reference sequence). DNA of the CDR3: TGTGCCAGCAGCTCCGGGACAGCATTCTACGAGCAGTACTTC. Protein: CASSSGTAFYEQYF.

Only a few counts were recorded for this clone. The rearrangement joins TRBV6-5 to TRBJ2-7; 10 bases are a match to TRBD2. V trimming: 6 bases; J trimming: 5 bases; junction bases outside the gene matches: 10. Germline V gene sequence: CDR1 MNHEY, CDR2 SVGAGI. The CDR3 is 15 amino acids. This CDR3 is CASSLGLALADEQYF. The CDR3 nucleotides read TGTGCCAGCAGCTTGGGACTAGCGTTGGCGGACGAGCAGTACTTC.

The chain uses TRBV5-6 and TRBJ2-1; the match to TRBD2 covers 10 bases. CDR3 length equals 17 residues. The trim removed 4 bases at V and 2 bases at J, leaving 9 bases unmatched. Germline V gene lookup returns CDR1 SGHDT and CDR2 YYEEEE. CDR3 nucleotide sequence: TGTGCCAGCAGCCCCATTTGGACTAGCGGCCCCTACAATGAGCAGTTCTTC. The encoded protein is CASSPIWTSGPYNEQFF.

The rearrangement joins TRBV18 to TRBJ1-1; D uncertain. Germline V CDR1 and CDR2: KGHSH, LQKENI. Trimming removed 3 bases from V and 0 bases from J, with 8 bases in between. The CDR3 is 14 amino acids. This CDR3 reads CASSPLGLNTEAFF. The CDR3, as DNA: TGTGCCAGCTCACCTCTCGGATTGAACACTGAAGCTTTCTTT.

Only one count was recorded for this clone. The V call is TRBV27, the J call TRBJ2-7; the D gene is possibly TRBD2 (6 bases). Germline lookup yields CDR1 MNHEY and CDR2 SMNVEV (reference sequence). Trimming left V 0 bases short and J 3 bases short, with 15 bases between. The CDR3 has 16 amino acids. CDR3 protein: CASSLSHLVAVYEQYF. CDR3 coding DNA: TGTGCCAGCAGTTTATCACATCTGGTAGCGGTCTACGAGCAGTACTTC.

This sequence joins TRBV4-2 and TRBJ1-5; D not certain. This CDR3 contains 16 residues. Looked up from germline, CDR1 is LGHNA and CDR2 is YNFKEQ. Trimming removed 0 bases at V and 3 bases at J, with 12 bases between. In DNA form, the CDR3 reads TGTGCCAGCAGCCAAGATTGGCGAGTACCCAATCAGCCCCAGCATTTT. Its translation: CASSQDWRVPNQPQHF.

V gene TRBV6-6 combines with J gene TRBJ1-4; 8 nucleotides align to TRBD1. Looked up from germline, CDR1 is MNHNY and CDR2 is SVGAGI (reference sequence). The junction had 6 bases not matched to a gene; V was cut back by 5 bases and J by 7 bases. CDR3 length: 14 amino acids. The CDR3 DNA reads as TGTGCCAGCAGTCTTCGACAGGGGAGTGAAAAACTGTTTTTT. Its protein product is CASSLRQGSEKLFF.

The chain links TRBV2 to TRBJ1-5; possible D gene TRBD1, 5 bases. Germline V gene sequence: CDR1 SNHLY, CDR2 FYNNEI. The germline V and J ends were trimmed by 0 bases and 6 bases, with 9 bases remaining between them. This CDR3 spans 14 amino acids. This CDR3 is CASSEAGGGQPQHF. The CDR3 DNA sequence: TGTGCCAGCAGTGAAGCGGGGGGGGGTCAGCCCCAGCATTTT.

V and J are TRBV7-3 and TRBJ2-7, with 9 bases fitting TRBD1. CDR1 is SGHTA and CDR2 is FQGTGA in the germline V gene. The trim removed 5 bases at V and 5 bases at J, leaving 16 bases unmatched. CDR3 size: 17 residues. The DNA of the CDR3 is TGTGCCAGCAGCCTACAACCCTTCGGGACAGGGAACCACGAGCAGTACTTC. It encodes CASSLQPFGTGNHEQYF.